Listed below are T cell receptor beta chains from one sample, sequenced in a study of STAT3 mutations in large granular lymphocyte leukemia. The assay was immunoSEQ multiplex PCR, and TCRdb's table has in-frame clones only and misses some. The table lists about 6,600 clones, roughly 59% of them singletons, with roughly 76% in the top ten. Sequencing was performed on peripheral blood mononuclear cells. Every receptor here comes from a boy under 18 with T-cell large granular lymphocyte leukemia. Some clones in this sample may be carry-over from other donors' samples. CDR3s include the opening cysteine and the closing phenylalanine or tryptophan. D genes are given only for firm matches. The size of a clone is reported for some rows only, either as once, few or many, or as a class for expanded clones.

TRBJ2-7	TRBV28	NA	NA	TGTGCCAGCTCGGTTTGGGTCAGACCAGTGCAGTACTTC	CASSVWVRPVQYF
TRBJ1-5	TRBV6-6	NA	NA	TGTGCCAGCAGTTACTCAGGGTCTGATCAGCCCCAGCATTTT	CASSYSGSDQPQHF
TRBJ2-1	TRBV6-1	TRBD1	NA	TGTGCCAGCAGTGAAGGGACAGGGGGCTGGAATGAGCAGTTCTTC	CASSEGTGGWNEQFF
TRBJ1-5	TRBV10-3	TRBD1	NA	TGTGCCATCAGCGAAGGAGCAGGGGGCAACCAGCCCCAGCATTTT	CAISEGAGGNQPQHF
TRBJ1-2	TRBV6-6	NA	few	TGTGCCAGCAGTGTGGGGGGAGGGAACTATGGCTACACCTTC	CASSVGGGNYGYTF
TRBJ2-3	TRBV5-1	TRBD2	NA	TGCGCCAGCAGCTTGGCCGTGGGGGGGGGTTCCACAGATACGCAGTATTTT	CASSLAVGGGSTDTQYF
TRBJ1-1	TRBV5-1	TRBD1	NA	TGCGCCAGCAGACGGACAGGGAACACTGAAGCTTTCTTT	CASRRTGNTEAFF
TRBJ1-6	TRBV5-4	NA	NA	TGTGCCAGCACCTCTCGAGTAAGGTTGGATACATATTCACCCCTCCACTTT	CASTSRVRLDTYSPLHF
TRBJ2-3	TRBV6-4	NA	NA	TGTGCCAGCAGTGAAGTGGGCGGGAACTCAGATACGCAGTATTTT	CASSEVGGNSDTQYF
TRBJ1-6	TRBV13	NA	NA	TGTGCCAGCAGCTGGGGAAGGGGCCATAATTCACCCCTCCACTTT	CASSWGRGHNSPLHF
TRBJ1-6	TRBV4-1	NA	NA	TGCGCCAGCAGCCAACGGTCCGGGACAAGGAATAATTCACCCCTCCACTTT	CASSQRSGTRNNSPLHF
TRBJ2-1	TRBV5-1	TRBD2	NA	TGCGCCAGCAGCCGGACTAGCGGGAGCTCCTACAATGAGCAGTTCTTC	CASSRTSGSSYNEQFF
TRBJ2-5	TRBV27	NA	NA	TGTGCCAGCAGGACCCGGGGCGAGGAGACCCAGTACTTC	CASRTRGEETQYF